One sample yielded the 6 T cell receptor beta chains listed below, sequenced in a study of shared clonotypes between healthy human individuals (dated by TCRdb to between 2020 and 2021). The library was produced with the immunoSEQ multiplex PCR assay. TCRdb took this table from immuneACCESS and kept in-frame rearrangements with V and J called. Such tables lack part of the clones; where checked against another copy, unresolved V genes explain under half of the gap, and the rest is unexplained. A total of over 2,000,000 clones appear in this sample, just over 90% of them only once. 1.5% to 2% of the sample is held by the ten biggest clonotypes. CD8 naive samples were obtained by positive selection for CCR7 among CD45RO-negative cells, yielding a CD45RA+CCR7+ population from which TemRA cells were excluded. Sequencing input: naive CD8+ T cells from PBMCs. Explained via the paper, the cell subset or site label denotes: CD45RA+CCR7+. These receptors were obtained from a man between 18 and 29 years old in good health. Some clones in this sample may be carry-over from other donors' samples.

The V and J genes are TRBV13 and TRBJ2-7, with a tentative D call TRBD2 (5 bases). The CDR3 loop spans 15 amino acids. The germline gives CDR1 PRHDT, CDR2 FYEKMQ (reference sequence). Trimming took off 6 bases at V and 7 bases at J, with 22 bases between the two ends. CDR3 protein: CASSIGLAPAGEQYF. DNA for the CDR3: TGTGCCAGCAGTATAGGGCTAGCACCAGCCGGGGAGCAGTACTTC.

The V gene is TRBV29-1, the J gene TRBJ1-1; unclear D gene. The CDR3 runs 14 residues. From germline, CDR1 is SQVTM and CDR2 ANQGSEA. V lost 1 base and J lost 4, with 13 bases in between. The CDR3 DNA sequence: TGCAGCGTTGAAGGAGGTACGGTAGGCACTGAAGCTTTCTTT. As protein: CSVEGGTVGTEAFF.

The chain links TRBV21-1 to TRBJ2-1. TRBV21-1 is listed as a pseudogene. CDR3 length: 14 residues. Here the CDR3 reads CASPVRVGSNEQFF. The CDR3 DNA follows: TGTGCCAGCCCCGTTAGGGTGGGAAGCAATGAGCAGTTCTTC.

This chain links TRBV5-1 with TRBJ1-4; D is possibly TRBD1 (6 bases). Germline CDR1 is SGHRS and CDR2 is YFSETQ. V was pared by 4 bases and J by 6 bases, with 16 bases between. The CDR3 consists of 15 residues. CDR3 DNA: TGCGCCAGCAGCGGCTCAGGGGCAGGGTATGAAAAACTGTTTTTT. Translated: CASSGSGAGYEKLFF.

This rearrangement joins TRBV5-6 to TRBJ1-5; 11 nucleotides line up with TRBD1. V lost 3 bases and J lost 7; bases outside the gene matches: 3. This CDR3 comprises 14 residues. Germline V lookup: CDR1 SGHDT, CDR2 YYEEEE. In DNA, the CDR3 is TGTGCCAGCAGCTGGGGACAGGGGGTACAGCCCCAGCATTTT. Its protein is CASSWGQGVQPQHF.

The chain is built from TRBV30 and TRBJ2-7; 7 bases map to TRBD2. V was pared by 2 bases and J by 4 bases, with 14 bases of the junction left unmatched. This CDR3 comprises 16 residues. Per the germline V gene, CDR1 is GTSNPN and CDR2 is SVGIG (reference sequence). CDR3 nucleotides: TGTGCCTGGAGTACCTTTAGCCTCAGGGAGGGATACGAGCAGTACTTC. It codes for CAWSTFSLREGYEQYF.